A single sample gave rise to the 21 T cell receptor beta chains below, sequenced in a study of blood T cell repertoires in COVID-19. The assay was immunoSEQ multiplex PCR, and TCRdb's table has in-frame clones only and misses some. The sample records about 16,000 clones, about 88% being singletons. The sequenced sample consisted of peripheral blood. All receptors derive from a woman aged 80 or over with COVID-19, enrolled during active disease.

CDR3 DNA sequence: TGTGCCAGCAGGGGTGGGGAAGCGGCCGGTAATGAAAAACTGTTTTTT. As protein: CASRGGEAAGNEKLFF. This rearrangement joins TRBV2 to TRBJ1-4; D is unresolved. The CDR3 covers 16 residues. V was trimmed by 6 bases and J by 4 bases, leaving 18 bases between them. Per the germline V gene, CDR1 is SNHLY and CDR2 is FYNNEI.

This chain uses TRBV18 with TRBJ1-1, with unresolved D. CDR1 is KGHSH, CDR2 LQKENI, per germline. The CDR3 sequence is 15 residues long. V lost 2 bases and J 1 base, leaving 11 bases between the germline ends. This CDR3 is CASSPSEAGNTEAFF. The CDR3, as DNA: TGTGCCAGCTCACCATCGGAGGCGGGGAACACTGAAGCTTTCTTT.

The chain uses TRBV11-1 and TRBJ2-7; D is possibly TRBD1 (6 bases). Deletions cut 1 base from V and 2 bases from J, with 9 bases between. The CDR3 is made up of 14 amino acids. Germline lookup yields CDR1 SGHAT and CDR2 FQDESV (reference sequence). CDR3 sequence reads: CASSLEQGPYEQYF. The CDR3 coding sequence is TGTGCCAGCAGCTTAGAACAGGGCCCCTACGAGCAGTACTTC.

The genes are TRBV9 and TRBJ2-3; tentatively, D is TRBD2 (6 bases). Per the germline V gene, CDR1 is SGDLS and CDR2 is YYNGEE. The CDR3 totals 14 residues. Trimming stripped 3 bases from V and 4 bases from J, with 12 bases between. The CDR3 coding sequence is TGTGCCAGCAGCGCGCCGGGACTTCCAGATACGCAGTATTTT. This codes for CASSAPGLPDTQYF. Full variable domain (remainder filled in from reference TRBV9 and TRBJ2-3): DSGVTQTPKHLITATGQRVTLRCSPRSGDLSVYWYQQSLDQGLQFLIQYYNGEERAKGNILERFSAQQFPDLHSELNLSSLELGDSALYFCASSAPGLPDTQYFGPGTRLTVL.

This CDR3 is CATDVSFGTDTQYF. The CDR3 nucleotides read TGTGCCACCGATGTTAGCTTTGGCACAGATACGCAGTATTTT. This sequence joins TRBV6-5 and TRBJ2-3; D unresolved. Trimming cost V 10 bases and J 1 base, with 15 bases left between them. Germline CDR1 and CDR2: MNHEY and SVGAGI. The CDR3 runs 14 residues.

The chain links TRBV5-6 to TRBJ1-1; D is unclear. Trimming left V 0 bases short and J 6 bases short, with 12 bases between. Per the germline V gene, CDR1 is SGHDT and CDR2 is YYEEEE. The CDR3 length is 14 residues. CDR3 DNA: TGTGCCAGCAGCTTGGGCAGGTGGGGAGCTGAAGCTTTCTTT. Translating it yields CASSLGRWGAEAFF.

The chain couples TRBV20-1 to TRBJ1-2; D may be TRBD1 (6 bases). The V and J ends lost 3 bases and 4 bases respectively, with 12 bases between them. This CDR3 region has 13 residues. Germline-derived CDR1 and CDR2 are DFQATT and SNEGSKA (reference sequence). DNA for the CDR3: TGCAGTGCTAGTTACAGGGTGGGCTATGGCTACACCTTC. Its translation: CSASYRVGYGYTF.

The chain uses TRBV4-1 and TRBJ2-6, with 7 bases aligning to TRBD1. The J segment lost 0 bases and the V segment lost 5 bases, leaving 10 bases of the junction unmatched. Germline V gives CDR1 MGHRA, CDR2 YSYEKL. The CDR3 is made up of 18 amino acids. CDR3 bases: TGCGCCAGCAGCAACACCGGGACAGCAAGCTCTGGGGCCAACGTCCTGACTTTC. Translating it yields CASSNTGTASSGANVLTF.

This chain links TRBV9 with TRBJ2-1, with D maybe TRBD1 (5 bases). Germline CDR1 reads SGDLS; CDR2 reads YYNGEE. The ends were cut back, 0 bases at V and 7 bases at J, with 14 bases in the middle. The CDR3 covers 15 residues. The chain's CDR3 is CASSVEGAKRNEQFF. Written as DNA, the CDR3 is TGTGCCAGCAGCGTAGAAGGGGCAAAGCGTAATGAGCAGTTCTTC.

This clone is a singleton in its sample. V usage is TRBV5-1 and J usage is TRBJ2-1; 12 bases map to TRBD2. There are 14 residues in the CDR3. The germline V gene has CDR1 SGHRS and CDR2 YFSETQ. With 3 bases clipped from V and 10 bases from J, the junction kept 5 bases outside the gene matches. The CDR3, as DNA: TGCGCCAGCAGCTATGGACTAGCGGGGACAGAGCAGTTCTTC. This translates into CASSYGLAGTEQFF.

In nucleotides, the CDR3 is TGCGCCAGCAGCAAGGGACAGGATTACGAGCAGTACTTC. Translation: CASSKGQDYEQYF. The chain couples TRBV5-1 to TRBJ2-7; TRBD1 matches 8 bases. Germline CDR1 reads SGHRS; CDR2 reads YFSETQ. The CDR3 loop spans 13 amino acids. The ends lost 4 bases at V and 4 bases at J; junction bases unmatched: 4.

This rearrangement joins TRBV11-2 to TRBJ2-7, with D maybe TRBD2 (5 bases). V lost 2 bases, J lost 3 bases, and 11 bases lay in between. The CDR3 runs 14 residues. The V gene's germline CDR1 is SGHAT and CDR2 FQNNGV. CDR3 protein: CASSLTRRSYEQYF. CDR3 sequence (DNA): TGTGCCAGCAGCTTAACGCGGAGGAGCTACGAGCAGTACTTC.

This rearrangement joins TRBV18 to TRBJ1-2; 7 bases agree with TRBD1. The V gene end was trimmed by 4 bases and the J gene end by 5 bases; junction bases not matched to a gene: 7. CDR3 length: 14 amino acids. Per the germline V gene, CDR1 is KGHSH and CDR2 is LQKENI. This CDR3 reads CASSQDRVGYGYTF. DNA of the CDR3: TGTGCCAGCTCACAAGACAGGGTTGGGTATGGCTACACCTTC.

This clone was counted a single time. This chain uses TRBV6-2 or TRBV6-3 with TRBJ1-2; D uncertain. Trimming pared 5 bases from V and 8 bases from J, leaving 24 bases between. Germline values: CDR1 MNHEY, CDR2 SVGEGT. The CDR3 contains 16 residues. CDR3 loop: CASSDPRPGKNEGYTF. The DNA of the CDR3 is TGTGCCAGCAGTGACCCTAGACCGGGAAAGAATGAGGGCTACACCTTC.

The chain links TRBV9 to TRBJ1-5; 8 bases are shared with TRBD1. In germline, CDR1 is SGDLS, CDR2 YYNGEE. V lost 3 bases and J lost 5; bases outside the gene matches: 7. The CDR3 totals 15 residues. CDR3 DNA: TGTGCCAGCAGCGGACCAGGGGGCGGAGATCAGCCCCAGCATTTT. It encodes CASSGPGGGDQPQHF.

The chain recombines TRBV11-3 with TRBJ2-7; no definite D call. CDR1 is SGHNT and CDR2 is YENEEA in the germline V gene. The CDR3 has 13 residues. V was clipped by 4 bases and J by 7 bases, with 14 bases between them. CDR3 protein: CASSSLSSGEQYF. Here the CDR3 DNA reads TGTGCCAGCAGCTCCCTCAGTTCCGGGGAGCAGTACTTC.

The CDR3 here is CASSGGAVKTQYF. CDR3 sequence (DNA): TGTGCCAGCAGCGGGGGGGCTGTAAAGACCCAGTACTTC. The chain employs TRBV6-2 or TRBV6-3 and TRBJ2-5, with TRBD2 matching over 8 bases. After removal of 6 bases from V and 6 bases from J, the junction contained 6 bases not matched to a gene. CDR3 length: 13 residues. Germline V lookup: CDR1 MNHEY, CDR2 SVGEGT.

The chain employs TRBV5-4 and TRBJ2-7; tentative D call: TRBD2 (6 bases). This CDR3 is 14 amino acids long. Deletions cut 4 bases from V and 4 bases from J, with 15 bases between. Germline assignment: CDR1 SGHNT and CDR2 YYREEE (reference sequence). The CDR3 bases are TGTGCCAGCAGCAACCCTAGCGCCTCTTACGAGCAGTACTTC. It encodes CASSNPSASYEQYF.

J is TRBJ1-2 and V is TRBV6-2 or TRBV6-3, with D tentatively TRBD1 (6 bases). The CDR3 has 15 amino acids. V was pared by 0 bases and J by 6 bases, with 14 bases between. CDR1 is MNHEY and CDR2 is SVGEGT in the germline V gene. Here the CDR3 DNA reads TGTGCCAGCAGTTACTCCAGGGGCCCTATCCATGGCTACACCTTC. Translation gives CASSYSRGPIHGYTF.

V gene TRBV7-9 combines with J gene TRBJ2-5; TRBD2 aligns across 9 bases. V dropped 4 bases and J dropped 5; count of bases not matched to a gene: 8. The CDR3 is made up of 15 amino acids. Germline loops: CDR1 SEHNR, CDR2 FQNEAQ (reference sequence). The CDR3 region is CASSYLAGILETQYF. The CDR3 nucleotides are TGTGCCAGCAGCTATCTAGCGGGGATTCTTGAGACCCAGTACTTC.

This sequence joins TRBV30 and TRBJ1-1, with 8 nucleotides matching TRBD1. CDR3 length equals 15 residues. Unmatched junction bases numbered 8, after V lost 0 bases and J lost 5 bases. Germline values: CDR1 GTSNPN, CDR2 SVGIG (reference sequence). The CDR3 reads CAWSVPGQGGTEAFF. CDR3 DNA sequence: TGTGCCTGGAGTGTACCCGGACAGGGAGGGACTGAAGCTTTCTTT.